This TCR beta chain was identified during a study of sequential checkpoint blockade in melanoma. Study-wide background: After both sequences, patients received maintenance nivolumab. TCRbeta immunosequencing was performed on DNA from 91 pretreatment melanoma tumor samples.

TCRdb's copy holds only in-frame clones and misses some; the assay was immunoSEQ multiplex PCR. This sample has some 2,400 clones, with roughly 24% found just once. Specified treatment: randomized to nivolumab then ipilimumab (arm A) or the reverse (arm B). The V gene's germline CDR1 is MNHGY and CDR2 SAAAGT. V lost 5 bases to trimming and J lost 2 bases, with 16 bases between them. The CDR3 contains 15 residues. The chain combines TRBV6-8 with TRBJ2-7, with TRBD2 as a possible D gene (6 bases). This clonotype originated in a human donor with melanoma. Material: tumor tissue (inferred from file names), obtained from a patient given nivolumab and ipilimumab in sequence. CDR3 coding DNA: TGTGCCAGCAGTGCCGGGACTGGAGATCCCTACGAGCAGTACTTC. This translates into CASSAGTGDPYEQYF.